Given below is one T cell receptor (beta chain) in context. The entry originates in a study of blood T cell repertoires in COVID-19. This CDR3 spans 16 amino acids. The V gene's germline CDR1 is SGHVS and CDR2 FQNEAQ. Germline trimming cut 4 bases from V and 1 base from J; bases unmatched to any gene: 5. The data were produced by immunoSEQ multiplex PCR, yet TCRdb's version contains in-frame clones alone and is incomplete. The table records 200,000 to 300,000 clones, about 83% of them present only once. This receptor was identified in a woman aged 40-49 years who had been exposed to COVID-19. V is TRBV7-8 and J is TRBJ2-2, with TRBD2 matching 8 bases. Sequenced input: PBMCs or T cells enriched from blood (not recorded which). The CDR3 is CASSSRLARNTGELFF. CDR3 in DNA: TGTGCCAGCAGCTCACGACTAGCGCGGAACACCGGGGAGCTGTTTTTT.